The clone carrying this T cell receptor (beta chain) has more than one count but fewer than ten. Its matching antigen is unknown. CDR3 length equals 16 residues. After removal of 7 bases from V and 6 bases from J, the junction contained 11 bases not matched to a gene. The germline V gene encodes CDR1 SNHLY and CDR2 FYNNEI. TCRdb redid the calling of the 5' RACE reads with MiXCR, one entry per CDR3 protein. Of a few hundred thousand distinct CDR3 sequences listed, 20% to 25% are singletons. This sample is drawn from a study of CD8 T cells in ankylosing spondylitis. The study's findings and limits: What appeared characteristic of ankylosing spondylitis blood was a TCR beta motif of 7 or 8 highly homologous variants.

The clonotype was recovered from a male donor with ankylosing spondylitis. Sequenced: blood, either unsorted or a sorted T cell fraction (not recorded which). The chain has TRBV2 and TRBJ2-3; 12 bases agree with TRBD2. CDR3 sequence: CASIRGTSGPPDTQYF. For the CDR3, the DNA is TGTGCCAGCATTCGAGGGACTAGCGGGCCCCCGGATACGCAGTATTTT. Full variable domain (missing parts from reference TRBV2 and TRBJ2-3): EPEVTQTPSHQVTQMGQEVILRCVPISNHLYFYWYRQILGQKVEFLVSFYNNEISEKSEIFDDQFSVERPDGSNFTLKIRSTKLEDSAMYFCASIRGTSGPPDTQYFGPGTRLTVL.